This T cell receptor beta chain was found in a study of blood T cell repertoires in COVID-19. Per the original methods: From reference gene primer amplification, estimates of nucleated cell counts were derived. The repertoire was sequenced with immunoSEQ multiplex PCR; TCRdb's copy has only in-frame clones and lacks some. That table gives V, J and clone size, and the DNA gave D and trimming. This sample has roughly 370,000 clones, with 80% to 90% found just once. Self-reported history from a screening survey and questionnaire set each donor's cohort. Recovered status applied to Cohort 3 donors who had two consecutive negative PCRs. It also applied to those with clearance or with symptom resolution. Notes on this clone: A junction boundary mismatches the germline segment, possibly from a read error.

This CDR3 is 13 amino acids long. Germline CDR1 GTSNPN, CDR2 SVGIG (reference sequence). The genes are TRBV30 and TRBJ2-2; TRBD2 is a possible D gene (5 bases). The receptor was derived from a woman in her forties or fifties who had recovered from COVID-19. The specimen was PBMCs or T cells enriched from blood (not recorded which). CDR3 bases: TGCGCGCGGTGCCGGGAAGGTACCGGGGAGCTGTTTTTT. It yields the protein CARCREGTGELFF.